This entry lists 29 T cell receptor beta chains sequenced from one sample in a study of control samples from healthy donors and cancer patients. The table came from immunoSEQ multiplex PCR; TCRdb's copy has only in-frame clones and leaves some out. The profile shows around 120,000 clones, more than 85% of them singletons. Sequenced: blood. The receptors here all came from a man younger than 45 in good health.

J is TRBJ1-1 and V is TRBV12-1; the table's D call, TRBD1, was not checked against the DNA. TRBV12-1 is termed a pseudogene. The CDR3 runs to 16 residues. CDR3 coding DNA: TGTGCCAGCAGCTGTTACAGGGGGCGGGTGGACACTGAAGCTTTCTTT. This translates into CASSCYRGRVDTEAFF.

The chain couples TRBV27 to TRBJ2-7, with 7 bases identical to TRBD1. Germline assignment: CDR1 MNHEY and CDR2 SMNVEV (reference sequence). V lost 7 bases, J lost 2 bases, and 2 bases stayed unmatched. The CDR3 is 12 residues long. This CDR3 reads CASMTGTYEQYF. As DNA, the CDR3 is TGTGCCAGCATGACAGGGACCTACGAGCAGTACTTC.

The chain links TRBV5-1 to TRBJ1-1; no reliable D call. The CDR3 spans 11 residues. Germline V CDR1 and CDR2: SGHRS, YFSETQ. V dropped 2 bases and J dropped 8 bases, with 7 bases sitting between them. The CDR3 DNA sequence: TGCGCCAGCAGCTTAAGGGAAGAAGCTTTCTTT. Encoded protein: CASSLREEAFF.

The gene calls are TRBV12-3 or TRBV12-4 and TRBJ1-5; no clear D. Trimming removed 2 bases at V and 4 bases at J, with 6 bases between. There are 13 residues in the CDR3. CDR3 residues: CASSLLGNQPQHF. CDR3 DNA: TGTGCCAGCAGTTTATTGGGGAATCAGCCCCAGCATTTT.

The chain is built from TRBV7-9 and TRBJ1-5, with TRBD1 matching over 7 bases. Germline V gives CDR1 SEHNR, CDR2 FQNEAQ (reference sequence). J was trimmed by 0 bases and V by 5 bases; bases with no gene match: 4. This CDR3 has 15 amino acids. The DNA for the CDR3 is TGTGCCAGCAGCCAGACAGGGTTTAGCAATCAGCCCCAGCATTTT. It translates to CASSQTGFSNQPQHF. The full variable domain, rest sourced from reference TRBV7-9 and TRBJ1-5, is DTGVSQNPRHKITKRGQNVTFRCDPISEHNRLYWYRQTLGQGPEFLTYFQNEAQLEKSRLLSDRFSAERPKGSFSTLEIQRTEQGDSAMYLCASSQTGFSNQPQHFGDGTRLSIL.

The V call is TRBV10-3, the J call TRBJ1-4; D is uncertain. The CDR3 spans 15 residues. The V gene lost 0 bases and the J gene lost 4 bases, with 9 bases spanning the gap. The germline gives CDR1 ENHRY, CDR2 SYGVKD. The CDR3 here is CAISESDSSNEKLFF. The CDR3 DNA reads TGTGCCATCAGTGAGTCTGATTCCAGTAATGAAAAACTGTTTTTT.

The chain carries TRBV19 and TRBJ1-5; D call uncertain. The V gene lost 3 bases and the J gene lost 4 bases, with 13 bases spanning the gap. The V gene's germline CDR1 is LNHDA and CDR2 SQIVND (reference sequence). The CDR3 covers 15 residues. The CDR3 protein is CASSMRGRGNQPQHF. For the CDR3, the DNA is TGTGCCAGTAGTATGCGTGGTCGGGGAAATCAGCCCCAGCATTTT.

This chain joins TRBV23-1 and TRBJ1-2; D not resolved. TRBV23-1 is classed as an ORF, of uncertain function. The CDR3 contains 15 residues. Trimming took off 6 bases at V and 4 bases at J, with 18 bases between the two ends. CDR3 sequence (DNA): TGCGCCAGCAGCCTCAACAAGGGTGCGCTCTATGGCTACACCTTC. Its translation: CASSLNKGALYGYTF.

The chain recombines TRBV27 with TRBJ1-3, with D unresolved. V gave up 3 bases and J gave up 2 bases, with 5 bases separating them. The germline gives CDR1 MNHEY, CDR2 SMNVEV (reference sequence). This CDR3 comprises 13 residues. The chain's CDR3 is CASSLVPGNTIYF. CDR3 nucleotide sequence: TGTGCCAGCAGTTTGGTCCCTGGAAACACCATATATTTT.

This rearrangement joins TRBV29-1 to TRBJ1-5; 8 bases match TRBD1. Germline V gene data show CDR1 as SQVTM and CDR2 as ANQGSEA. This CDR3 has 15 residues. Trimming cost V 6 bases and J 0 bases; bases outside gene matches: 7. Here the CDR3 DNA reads TGCAGCGTCGGACAGGGAAGGGGTAGCAATCAGCCCCAGCATTTT. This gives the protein CSVGQGRGSNQPQHF.

The CDR3, as DNA: TGTGCCAGCAGTCTCACAGGAGCTCTCATGAACACTGAAGCTTTCTTT. It is translated as CASSLTGALMNTEAFF. The chain combines TRBV27 with TRBJ1-1; D possibly corresponds to TRBD1 (5 bases). Trimming shortened V by 5 bases and J by 0 bases, and 16 bases separated the two germline ends. CDR3 length: 16 amino acids. Germline V gene sequence: CDR1 MNHEY, CDR2 SMNVEV (reference sequence).

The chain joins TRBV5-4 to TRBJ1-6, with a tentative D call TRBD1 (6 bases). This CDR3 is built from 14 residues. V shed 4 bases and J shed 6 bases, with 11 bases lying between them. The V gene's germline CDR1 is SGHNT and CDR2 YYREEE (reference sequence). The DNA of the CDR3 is TGTGCCAGCAGCCCCCCGGACAGTAATTCACCCCTCCACTTT. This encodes CASSPPDSNSPLHF. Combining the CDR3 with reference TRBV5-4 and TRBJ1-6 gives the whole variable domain ETGVTQSPTHLIKTRGQQVTLRCSSQSGHNTVSWYQQALGQGPQFIFQYYREEENGRGNFPPRFSGLQFPNYSSELNVNALELDDSALYLCASSPPDSNSPLHFGNGTRLTVT.

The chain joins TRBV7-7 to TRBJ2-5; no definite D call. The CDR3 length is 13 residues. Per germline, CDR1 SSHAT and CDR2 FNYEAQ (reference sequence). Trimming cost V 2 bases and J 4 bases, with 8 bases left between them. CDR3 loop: CASSLIVTETQYF. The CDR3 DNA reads TGTGCCAGCAGCTTAATTGTGACAGAGACCCAGTACTTC.

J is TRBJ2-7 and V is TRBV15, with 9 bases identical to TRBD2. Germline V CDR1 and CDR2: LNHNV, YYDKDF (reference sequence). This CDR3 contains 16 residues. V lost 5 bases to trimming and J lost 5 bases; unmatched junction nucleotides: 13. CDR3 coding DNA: TGTGCCACCAGCGGGGGGGTGGGACTAGCTGTCCACGAGCAGTACTTC. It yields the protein CATSGGVGLAVHEQYF.

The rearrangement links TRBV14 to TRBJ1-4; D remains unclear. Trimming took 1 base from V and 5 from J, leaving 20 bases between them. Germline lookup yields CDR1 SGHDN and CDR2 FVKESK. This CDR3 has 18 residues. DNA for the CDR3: TGTGCCAGCAGCCAAGGACGGATCCAAATTTGGGGAAATGAAAAACTGTTTTTT. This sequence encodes CASSQGRIQIWGNEKLFF. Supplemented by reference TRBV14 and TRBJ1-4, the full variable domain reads EAGVTQFPSHSVIEKGQTVTLRCDPISGHDNLYWYRRVMGKEIKFLLHFVKESKQDESGMPNNRFLAERTGGTYSTLKVQPAELEDSGVYFCASSQGRIQIWGNEKLFFGSGTQLSVL.

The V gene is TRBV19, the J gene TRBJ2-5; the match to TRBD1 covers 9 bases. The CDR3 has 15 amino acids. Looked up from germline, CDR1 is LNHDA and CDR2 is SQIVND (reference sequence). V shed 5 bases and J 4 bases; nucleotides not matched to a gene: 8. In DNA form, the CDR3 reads TGTGCCAGTAGTGAACGACAGGGGGGGGTAGAGACCCAGTACTTC. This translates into CASSERQGGVETQYF.

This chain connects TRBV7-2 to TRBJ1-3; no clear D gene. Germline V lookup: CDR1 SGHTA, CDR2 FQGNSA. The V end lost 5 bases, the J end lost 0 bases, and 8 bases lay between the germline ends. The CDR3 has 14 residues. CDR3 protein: CASSTTVSGNTIYF. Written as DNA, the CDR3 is TGTGCCAGCAGCACGACGGTCTCTGGAAACACCATATATTTT.

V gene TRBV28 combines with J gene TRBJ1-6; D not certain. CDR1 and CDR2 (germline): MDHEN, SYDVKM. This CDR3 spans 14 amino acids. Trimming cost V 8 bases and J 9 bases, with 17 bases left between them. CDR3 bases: TGTGCCAGCCACCGAGGGTCCCGGAGTTCACCCCTCCACTTT. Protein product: CASHRGSRSSPLHF.

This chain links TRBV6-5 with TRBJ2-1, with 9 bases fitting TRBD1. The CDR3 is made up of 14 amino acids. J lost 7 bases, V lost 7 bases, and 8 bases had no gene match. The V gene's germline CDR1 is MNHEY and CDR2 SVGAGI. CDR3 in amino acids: CASTYRGLANEQFF. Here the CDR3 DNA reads TGTGCCAGCACCTACAGGGGGCTGGCAAATGAGCAGTTCTTC.

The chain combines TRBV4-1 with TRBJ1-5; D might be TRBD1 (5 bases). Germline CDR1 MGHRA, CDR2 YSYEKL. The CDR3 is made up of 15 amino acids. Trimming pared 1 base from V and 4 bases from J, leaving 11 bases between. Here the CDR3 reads CASSQGERGNQPQHF. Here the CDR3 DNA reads TGCGCCAGCAGCCAAGGAGAGAGGGGAAATCAGCCCCAGCATTTT.

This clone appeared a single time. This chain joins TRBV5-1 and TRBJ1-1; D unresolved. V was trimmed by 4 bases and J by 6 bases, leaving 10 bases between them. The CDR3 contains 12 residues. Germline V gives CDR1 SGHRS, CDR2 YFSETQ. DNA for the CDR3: TGCGCCAGCAGCCGGTCCGATTCTGAAGCTTTCTTT. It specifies CASSRSDSEAFF.

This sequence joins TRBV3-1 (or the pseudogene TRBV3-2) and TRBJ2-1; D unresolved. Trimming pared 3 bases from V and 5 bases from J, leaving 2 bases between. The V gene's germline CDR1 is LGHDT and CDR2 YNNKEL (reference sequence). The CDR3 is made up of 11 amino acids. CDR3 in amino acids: CASSHDNEQFF. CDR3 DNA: TGTGCCAGCAGCCATGACAATGAGCAGTTCTTC.

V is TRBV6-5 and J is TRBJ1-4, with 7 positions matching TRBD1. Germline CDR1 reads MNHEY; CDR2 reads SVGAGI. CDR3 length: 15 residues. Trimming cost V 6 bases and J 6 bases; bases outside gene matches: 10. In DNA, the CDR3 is TGTGCCAGCAGCAATTACGGGACAGCGGATGAAAAACTGTTTTTT. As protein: CASSNYGTADEKLFF.

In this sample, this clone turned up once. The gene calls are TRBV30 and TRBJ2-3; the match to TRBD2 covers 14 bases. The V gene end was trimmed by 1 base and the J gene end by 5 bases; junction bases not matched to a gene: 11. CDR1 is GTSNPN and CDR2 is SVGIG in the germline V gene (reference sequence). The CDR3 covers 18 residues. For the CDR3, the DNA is TGTGCCTGGAGTGATCCCGACTGGACTAGCGGGGGGTTAGATACGCAGTATTTT. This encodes CAWSDPDWTSGGLDTQYF.

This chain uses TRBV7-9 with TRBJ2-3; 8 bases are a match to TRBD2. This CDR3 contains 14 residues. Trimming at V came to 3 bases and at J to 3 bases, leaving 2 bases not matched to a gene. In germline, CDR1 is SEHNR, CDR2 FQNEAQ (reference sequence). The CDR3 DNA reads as TGTGCCAGCAGCTTTGAGCGGGGGACAGATACGCAGTATTTT. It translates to CASSFERGTDTQYF.

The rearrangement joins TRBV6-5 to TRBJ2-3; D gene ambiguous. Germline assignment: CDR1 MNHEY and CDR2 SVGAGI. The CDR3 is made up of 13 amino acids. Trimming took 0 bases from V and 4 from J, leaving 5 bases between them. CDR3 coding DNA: TGTGCCAGCAGTTACTCCTTAGCAGATACGCAGTATTTT. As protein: CASSYSLADTQYF.

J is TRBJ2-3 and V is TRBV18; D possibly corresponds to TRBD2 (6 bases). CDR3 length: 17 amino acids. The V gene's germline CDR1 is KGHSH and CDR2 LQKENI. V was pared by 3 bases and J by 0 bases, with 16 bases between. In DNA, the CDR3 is TGTGCCAGCTCACCGGGACTCCTCACTTCTAGCACAGATACGCAGTATTTT. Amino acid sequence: CASSPGLLTSSTDTQYF.

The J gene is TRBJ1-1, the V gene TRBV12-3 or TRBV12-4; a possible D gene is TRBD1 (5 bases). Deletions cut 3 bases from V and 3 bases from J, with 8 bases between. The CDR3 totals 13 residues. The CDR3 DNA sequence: TGTGCCAGCAGTTTTGACAGTGACACTGAAGCTTTCTTT. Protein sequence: CASSFDSDTEAFF.

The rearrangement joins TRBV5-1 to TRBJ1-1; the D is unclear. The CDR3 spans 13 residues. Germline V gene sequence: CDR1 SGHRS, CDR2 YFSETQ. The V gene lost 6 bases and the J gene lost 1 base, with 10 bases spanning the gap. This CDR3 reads CASNPPGNTEAFF. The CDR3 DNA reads TGCGCCAGCAATCCCCCGGGGAACACTGAAGCTTTCTTT.